What follows are 11 T cell receptor beta chains derived from one specimen sequenced in a study of blood T cell repertoires in COVID-19. Method: immunoSEQ multiplex PCR; TCRdb's copy keeps in-frame clones and lacks some. The data hold about 98,000 clones, with about 72% observed a single time. The sequenced material came from peripheral blood. These receptors were collected from a man in his 60s with active or convalescent COVID-19.

Note on this clone: This specimen includes other DNA sequences encoding the same CDR3. V and J are TRBV7-9 and TRBJ1-1; no firm D call. The CDR3 has 13 amino acids. V gave up 1 base and J gave up 0 bases, with 3 bases separating them. Germline lookup yields CDR1 SEHNR and CDR2 FQNEAQ (reference sequence). In DNA, the CDR3 is TGTGCCAGCAGCTTAGACATGAACACTGAAGCTTTCTTT. This translates into CASSLDMNTEAFF. Together with reference TRBV7-9 and TRBJ1-1, the CDR3 gives the full variable domain: DTGVSQNPRHKITKRGQNVTFRCDPISEHNRLYWYRQTLGQGPEFLTYFQNEAQLEKSRLLSDRFSAERPKGSFSTLEIQRTEQGDSAMYLCASSLDMNTEAFFGQGTRLTVV.

V is TRBV5-4 and J is TRBJ1-1; D is undetermined. Germline CDR1 is SGHNT and CDR2 is YYREEE (reference sequence). The CDR3 has 15 residues. V was shortened by 4 bases and J by 6 bases, with 19 bases between the two germline ends. The chain's CDR3 is CASSGRSTGNAEAFF. The CDR3 DNA is TGTGCCAGCAGCGGAAGGTCGACGGGAAACGCTGAAGCTTTCTTT.

This clone was observed a few times. The V gene is TRBV2, the J gene TRBJ1-5; D may be TRBD1 (5 bases). Trimming stripped 8 bases from V and 9 bases from J, with 17 bases between. Germline CDR1 and CDR2: SNHLY and FYNNEI. The CDR3 sequence is 13 residues long. The CDR3: CASALGGGTPQHF. DNA for the CDR3: TGTGCCAGCGCCTTAGGTGGGGGGACGCCCCAGCATTTT.

Written as DNA, the CDR3 is TGTGCCAGCAGCGCCTCCGGGACAGCCCACGGGACCCAGTACTTC. Protein sequence: CASSASGTAHGTQYF. The J gene is TRBJ2-5, the V gene TRBV9; 7 positions match TRBD1. V dropped 3 bases and J dropped 7; count of bases not matched to a gene: 12. The germline V gene encodes CDR1 SGDLS and CDR2 YYNGEE. The CDR3 loop spans 15 amino acids.

J is TRBJ2-2 and V is TRBV2, with TRBD2 matching over 7 bases. CDR1 SNHLY and CDR2 FYNNEI come from the germline V gene. The CDR3 loop spans 15 amino acids. With 6 bases clipped from V and 3 bases from J, the junction kept 7 bases outside the gene matches. In DNA, the CDR3 is TGTGCCAGCAGGGCCGGGACTACCCACACCGGGGAGCTGTTTTTT. Residues: CASRAGTTHTGELFF.

The CDR3, as DNA: TGTGCCAGCGGGACTAGCGATAGGGGGGCCAAAAACATTCAGTACTTC. Protein sequence: CASGTSDRGAKNIQYF. The V call is TRBV21-1, the J call TRBJ2-4; the table names TRBD2, a call not compared with the DNA. TRBV21-1 is marked as a pseudogene. There are 16 residues in the CDR3.

This rearrangement joins TRBV4-1 to TRBJ2-5; 7 bases match TRBD1. Germline values: CDR1 MGHRA, CDR2 YSYEKL. After removal of 4 bases from V and 2 bases from J, the junction contained 7 bases not matched to a gene. This CDR3 is 15 amino acids long. This chain's CDR3 is CASSRGTVQQETQYF. CDR3 DNA: TGCGCCAGCAGCCGAGGGACAGTTCAACAAGAGACCCAGTACTTC.

The CDR3 loop is CASSVGAGDQPQHF. Here the CDR3 DNA reads TGTGCCAGCAGCGTAGGTGCAGGGGACCAGCCCCAGCATTTT. The genes are TRBV9 and TRBJ1-5, with D possibly matching TRBD1 (6 bases). CDR3 length equals 14 residues. Germline V gene sequence: CDR1 SGDLS, CDR2 YYNGEE. Trimming took 0 bases from V and 7 from J, leaving 11 bases between them.

The CDR3 loop reads CATSGLASGTQFF. The CDR3 DNA is TGTGCCACCAGTGGGTTGGCTAGCGGGACCCAGTTCTTC. The rearrangement joins TRBV24-1 to TRBJ2-1, with 9 bases lining up with TRBD2. The CDR3 is 13 amino acids. Germline V gene data show CDR1 as KGHDR and CDR2 as SFDVKD. Germline trimming cut 5 bases from V and 13 bases from J; bases unmatched to any gene: 8.

The chain is built from TRBV7-2 and TRBJ2-5; 8 positions agree with TRBD2. Germline loops: CDR1 SGHTA, CDR2 FQGNSA. The CDR3 runs to 13 residues. Losses at the gene ends were 3 bases for V and 10 bases for J; bases not matched to a gene: 7. CDR3 residues: CASSFGSGVSQYF. The CDR3 bases are TGTGCCAGCAGCTTCGGTAGCGGGGTTAGCCAGTACTTC.

The chain is built from TRBV23-1 and TRBJ2-1; D perhaps matches TRBD2 (5 bases). TRBV23-1 is labeled an ORF, and its function is uncertain. V lost 8 bases to trimming and J lost 0 bases, with 26 bases between them. The CDR3 loop spans 19 amino acids. The CDR3 spells CASPPGLTYHLPSYNEQFF. CDR3 DNA: TGCGCCAGCCCCCCGGGGTTAACATATCACCTTCCCTCCTACAATGAGCAGTTCTTC.